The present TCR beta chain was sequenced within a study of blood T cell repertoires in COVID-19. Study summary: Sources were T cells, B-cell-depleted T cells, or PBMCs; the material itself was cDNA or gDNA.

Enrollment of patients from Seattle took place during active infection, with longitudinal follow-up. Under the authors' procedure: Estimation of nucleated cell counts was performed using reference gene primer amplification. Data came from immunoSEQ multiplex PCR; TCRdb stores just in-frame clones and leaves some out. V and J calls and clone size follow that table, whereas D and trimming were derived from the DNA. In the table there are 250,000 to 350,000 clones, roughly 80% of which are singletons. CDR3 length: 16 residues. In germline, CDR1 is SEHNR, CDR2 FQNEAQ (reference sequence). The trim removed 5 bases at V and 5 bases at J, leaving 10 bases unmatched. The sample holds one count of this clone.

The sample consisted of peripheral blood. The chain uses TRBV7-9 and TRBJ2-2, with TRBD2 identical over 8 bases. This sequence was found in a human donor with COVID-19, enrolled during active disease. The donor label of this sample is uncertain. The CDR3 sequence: CASSPARASGTGELFF. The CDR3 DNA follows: TGTGCCAGCAGCCCGGCCCGGGCTAGCGGGACCGGGGAGCTGTTTTTT.